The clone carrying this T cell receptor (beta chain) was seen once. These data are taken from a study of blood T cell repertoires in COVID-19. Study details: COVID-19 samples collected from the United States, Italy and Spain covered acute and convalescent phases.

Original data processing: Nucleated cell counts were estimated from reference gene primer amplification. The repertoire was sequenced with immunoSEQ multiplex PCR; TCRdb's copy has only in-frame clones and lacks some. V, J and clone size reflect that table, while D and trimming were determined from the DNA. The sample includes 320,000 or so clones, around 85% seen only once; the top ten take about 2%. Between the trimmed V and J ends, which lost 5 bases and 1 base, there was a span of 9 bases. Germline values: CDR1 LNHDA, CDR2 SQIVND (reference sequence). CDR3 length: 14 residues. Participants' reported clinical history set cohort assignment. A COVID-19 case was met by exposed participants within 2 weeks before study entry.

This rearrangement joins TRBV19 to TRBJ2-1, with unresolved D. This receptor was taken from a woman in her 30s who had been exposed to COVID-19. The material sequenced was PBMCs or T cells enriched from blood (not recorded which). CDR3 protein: CASSLSRSYNEQFF. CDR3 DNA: TGTGCCAGTAGTCTGTCCAGATCCTACAATGAGCAGTTCTTC.